Reported below is one T cell receptor (beta chain). Its target is not known. Patients were newly diagnosed with stage II-IVA oral cavity squamous cell carcinoma without prior systemic or radiation treatment. Cohort: HPV-negative, locally advanced oral cavity squamous cell carcinoma patients. Assay: immunoSEQ multiplex PCR; the TCRdb copy retains only in-frame clones and omits some. Of 17,000 or so clones listed, approximately 60% are singletons. Germline lookup yields CDR1 SNHLY and CDR2 FYNNEI. The trim removed 9 bases at V and 8 bases at J, leaving 9 bases unmatched. CDR3 length equals 13 residues. The data derive from a study of neoadjuvant anti-PD-1 for oral cavity cancer. Findings of the study overall: With a few patients per group, TCR findings need larger cohorts. Pretreatment Treg/Th17 ratio correlated inversely with post-treatment tumor clonality.

This sequence joins TRBV2 and TRBJ1-2; 10 bases align to TRBD1. The material was PBMCs, obtained before nivolumab (anti-PD-1) treatment. The source of this sequence is a person aged 40 to 85 with oral cavity squamous cell carcinoma. CDR3 DNA: TGTGCCAGAAAAGGACAGGGGGAGGGAGGCTACACCTTC. It specifies CARKGQGEGGYTF. Drawing the rest from reference TRBV2 and TRBJ1-2, the complete variable domain is EPEVTQTPSHQVTQMGQEVILRCVPISNHLYFYWYRQILGQKVEFLVSFYNNEISEKSEIFDDQFSVERPDGSNFTLKIRSTKLEDSAMYFCARKGQGEGGYTFGSGTRLTVV.